Below are 32 T cell receptor beta chains sequenced from a single sample in a study of blood T cells in healthy people across ages. A second PCR, run for about 6 to 11 cycles, used a sample-barcoded 5' primer plus a J-beta primer mix. TCRdb ran MiXCR on the 5' RACE reads and lists one entry per CDR3 protein. In the table there are 800,000 to 1,300,000 distinct CDR3 sequences, approximately 26% of which are singletons. Separately, the same data were catalogued under a study of T cells of mothers and their children.

The specimen sequenced was blood. All receptors derive from a girl aged 2 to 10 in good health.

The CDR3 spells CASSLWDGDYEQYF. DNA of the CDR3: TGTGCCAGCAGTCTCTGGGACGGCGACTACGAGCAGTACTTC. This chain uses TRBV12-3 or TRBV12-4 with TRBJ2-7; D possibly matches TRBD1 or TRBD2 (5 bases each). CDR3 length: 14 residues. V was clipped by 5 bases and J by 3 bases, with 14 bases between them.

The chain recombines TRBV27 with TRBJ2-7; perhaps TRBD1 as D (6 bases). Germline CDR1 reads MNHEY; CDR2 reads SMNVEV (reference sequence). Trimming cost V 3 bases and J 3 bases, with 9 bases left between them. CDR3 length: 13 amino acids. In nucleotides, the CDR3 is TGTGCCAGCAGTTTTCAGGGGCACTACGAGCAGTACTTC. Its protein product is CASSFQGHYEQYF.

To note about this clonotype: An end of the junction does not agree with germline; a read error may underlie this. The chain has TRBV11-1 and TRBJ2-1, with D hard to call. Per germline, CDR1 SGHAT and CDR2 FQDESV (reference sequence). The CDR3 contains 16 residues. This chain's CDR3 is CASSFHGPENYNEQFF. CDR3 DNA: TGTGCCAGCAGCTTTCACGGACCAGAAAATTACAACGAGCAGTTCTTC.

The chain recombines TRBV20-1 with TRBJ1-2; no firm D call. In germline, CDR1 is DFQATT, CDR2 SNEGSKA (reference sequence). The CDR3 loop spans 10 amino acids. Trimming shortened V by 2 bases and J by 6 bases, and 4 bases separated the two germline ends. CDR3 loop: CSARQNGYTF. The CDR3 DNA reads TGCAGTGCTAGACAGAATGGCTACACCTTC.

In this sample, this clonotype turned up a few times. A junction boundary mismatches the germline segment, possibly from a read error. The chain combines TRBV7-7 with TRBJ2-1; 9 bases fit TRBD1. CDR1 SSHAT and CDR2 FNYEAQ come from the germline V gene (reference sequence). The CDR3 is made up of 14 amino acids. CDR3 amino acids: CASSQGTGNLEQFF. CDR3 DNA sequence: TGTGCTAGCAGCCAGGGGACAGGGAACCTTGAGCAGTTCTTC.

About this clonotype: The junction differs from germline at one of its ends, possibly a read error. The chain joins TRBV9 to TRBJ1-2; D gene unclear. Looked up from germline, CDR1 is SGDLS and CDR2 is YYNGEE. The CDR3 covers 9 residues. The CDR3 DNA reads as TGTGCCAGCAGTCCCTCCTTTGACTTC. Translated, it gives CASSPSFDF.

The chain links TRBV15 to TRBJ2-6; D remains unclear. The CDR3 is 16 amino acids. Trimming cost V 1 base and J 1 base, with 8 bases left between them. In germline, CDR1 is LNHNV, CDR2 YYDKDF (reference sequence). The CDR3 region is CATSRASASGANVLTF. The CDR3 coding sequence is TGTGCCACCAGCAGAGCTTCCGCGTCTGGGGCCAACGTCCTGACTTTC.

This clonotype has a handful of counts. The chain is built from TRBV5-1 and TRBJ2-3; D uncertain. The germline V gene encodes CDR1 SGHRS and CDR2 YFSETQ. CDR3 length: 16 residues. V was trimmed by 4 bases and J by 1 base, leaving 16 bases between them. The chain's CDR3 is CASSPYPRSGTDTQYF. The CDR3 DNA reads as TGCGCCAGCAGCCCATATCCTCGGAGTGGCACAGATACGCAGTATTTT.

The rearrangement links TRBV20-1 to TRBJ2-1; 7 positions agree with TRBD2. Germline trimming cut 6 bases from V and 3 bases from J; bases unmatched to any gene: 11. This CDR3 is built from 15 residues. Germline assignment: CDR1 DFQATT and CDR2 SNEGSKA (reference sequence). The CDR3 nucleotides read TGCAGTGCGGCCAAAACCGGGACTAACTACAATGAGCAGTTCTTC. Encoded protein: CSAAKTGTNYNEQFF.

Only a few counts were recorded for this clonotype. The chain couples TRBV20-1 to TRBJ2-5; TRBD2 agrees at 8 bases. The DNA end lines up better with TRBJ2-7; the J call may be wrong. The CDR3 is made up of 13 amino acids. Per germline, CDR1 DFQATT and CDR2 SNEGSKA (reference sequence). This CDR3 reads CSAQTSAAYEQYF. CDR3 coding DNA: TGCAGTGCTCAGACTAGCGCAGCCTACGAGCAGTACTTC.

In its sample, this clonotype was seen a few times. V and J are TRBV13 and TRBJ2-3, with TRBD2 identical over 10 bases. CDR1 is PRHDT and CDR2 is FYEKMQ in the germline V gene (reference sequence). The ends lost 5 bases at V and 3 bases at J; junction bases unmatched: 5. This CDR3 has 15 residues. CDR3 nucleotides: TGTGCCAGCAGCCAGCGGGGGGGCGGGACAGATACGCAGTATTTT. Amino acids: CASSQRGGGTDTQYF.

The CDR3 bases are TGTGCCAGCAGCTTAGATTTGGGAACCCGTTACGAGCAGTACTTC. It yields the protein CASSLDLGTRYEQYF. The chain couples TRBV7-2 to TRBJ2-5, with D uncertain. The DNA end favors TRBJ2-7, so the J call may be wrong. The germline V gene has CDR1 SGHTA and CDR2 FQGNSA. The CDR3 extends over 15 amino acids.

This clonotype was detected only once. The chain uses TRBV29-1 and TRBJ1-1; 10 nucleotides match TRBD1. The germline V gene encodes CDR1 SQVTM and CDR2 ANQGSEA. After removal of 3 bases from V and 7 bases from J, the junction contained 2 bases not matched to a gene. The length of the CDR3 is 12 residues. The DNA of the CDR3 is TGCAGCGTTGATAGGACAGGGGGTGAAGCTTTCTTT. This codes for CSVDRTGGEAFF.

Only a few counts were recorded for this clonotype. The chain uses TRBV5-1 and TRBJ2-2; 10 bases fit TRBD1. CDR1 SGHRS and CDR2 YFSETQ come from the germline V gene. Trimming removed 2 bases from V and 2 bases from J; junction bases left unmatched: 6. The CDR3 sequence is 17 residues long. The CDR3 nucleotides read TGCGCCAGCAGCTTTGCGGGACAGGGGATTAACACCGGGGAGCTGTTTTTT. Translation gives CASSFAGQGINTGELFF.

V gene TRBV7-6 combines with J gene TRBJ2-1, with 7 nucleotides matching TRBD1. The CDR3 length is 16 residues. With 1 base clipped from V and 4 bases from J, the junction kept 7 bases outside the gene matches. Germline assignment: CDR1 SGHVS and CDR2 FNYEAQ. The CDR3 DNA reads TGTGCCAGCAGCTTAGGAACCGGGACAGATTACAATGAGCAGTTCTTC. This encodes CASSLGTGTDYNEQFF.

The chain carries TRBV7-9 and TRBJ2-7; 10 bases align to TRBD1. The CDR3 has 15 residues. V shed 5 bases and J 3 bases; nucleotides not matched to a gene: 7. Per the germline V gene, CDR1 is SEHNR and CDR2 is FQNEAQ (reference sequence). The CDR3 protein is CASSMTGGPLYEQYF. As DNA, the CDR3 is TGTGCCAGCAGCATGACAGGGGGCCCCCTCTACGAGCAGTACTTC.

This clonotype was counted between two and nine times. V gene TRBV5-5 combines with J gene TRBJ2-7, with 11 bases fitting TRBD2. The CDR3 runs 16 residues. Unmatched junction bases numbered 10, after V lost 4 bases and J lost 4 bases. Germline CDR1 reads SGHKS; CDR2 reads YYEKEE (reference sequence). Written as DNA, the CDR3 is TGTGCCAGCAGCCCGGACGCCGGGACTAGCGGTTACGAGCAGTACTTC. Amino acids: CASSPDAGTSGYEQYF.

The chain combines TRBV5-5 with TRBJ2-5; 7 bases align to TRBD2. CDR1 SGHKS and CDR2 YYEKEE come from the germline V gene (reference sequence). The J segment lost 5 bases and the V segment lost 4 bases, leaving 2 bases of the junction unmatched. The CDR3 is 12 amino acids. Here the CDR3 DNA reads TGTGCCAGCAGCAGGGACTATGAGACCCAGTACTTC. It codes for CASSRDYETQYF.

This clonotype was observed a few times. The chain combines TRBV20-1 with TRBJ2-7; 8 bases align to TRBD2. Per germline, CDR1 DFQATT and CDR2 SNEGSKA (reference sequence). The CDR3 has 15 amino acids. V dropped 3 bases and J dropped 4; count of bases not matched to a gene: 11. The CDR3 coding sequence is TGCAGTGCTAGGGAGCCAAGCGGGGGACGATACGAGCAGTACTTC. It encodes CSAREPSGGRYEQYF.

The chain uses TRBV3-1 and TRBJ2-1; 10 bases line up with TRBD2. Germline CDR1 LGHDT, CDR2 YNNKEL (reference sequence). V shed 6 bases and J 8 bases; nucleotides not matched to a gene: 16. The CDR3 covers 17 residues. In DNA, the CDR3 is TGTGCCAGCAGTCCCCCTAAGCGGGGGGGCCGGTTCGATGAGCAGTTCTTC. Translation: CASSPPKRGGRFDEQFF.

The chain has TRBV20-1 and TRBJ2-7, with 9 bases fitting TRBD1. CDR1 and CDR2 from the germline V gene are DFQATT and SNEGSKA (reference sequence). The CDR3 is made up of 14 amino acids. The CDR3 DNA reads as TGCAGCGTAGGGACAGGGAATGAGGTCTACGAGCAGTACTTC. Its translation is CSVGTGNEVYEQYF.

V and J are TRBV15 and TRBJ1-2; D possibly corresponds to TRBD1 (6 bases). This CDR3 spans 15 amino acids. Trimming stripped 8 bases from V and 3 bases from J, with 19 bases between. Germline V lookup: CDR1 LNHNV, CDR2 YYDKDF (reference sequence). CDR3 loop: CATSIGTTIDYGYTF. CDR3 DNA sequence: TGTGCCACCTCCATCGGGACAACGATTGACTATGGCTACACCTTC.

This clonotype was seen more than once but under ten times. This chain uses TRBV5-1 with TRBJ1-1; D ambiguous. This CDR3 contains 14 residues. The V gene's germline CDR1 is SGHRS and CDR2 YFSETQ. V shed 6 bases and J shed 1 base, with 13 bases lying between them. In DNA form, the CDR3 reads TGCGCCAGCACTCGACGAGACTGGAACACTGAAGCTTTCTTT. It specifies CASTRRDWNTEAFF.

The chain couples TRBV12-3 or TRBV12-4 to TRBJ2-7; no firm D call. Trimming took off 2 bases at V and 0 bases at J, with 8 bases between the two ends. The CDR3 totals 14 residues. The CDR3 loop is CASSLFLNSYEQYF. Here the CDR3 DNA reads TGTGCCAGCAGTTTATTCCTCAACTCCTACGAGCAGTACTTC.

This clonotype was seen a few times. The chain links TRBV4-2 to TRBJ2-5; 8 bases are a match to TRBD2. CDR1 and CDR2 (germline): LGHNA, YNFKEQ. The CDR3 has 17 residues. V lost 0 bases to trimming and J lost 5 bases; unmatched junction nucleotides: 11. CDR3 loop: CASSQEGGAGDWETQYF. In DNA, the CDR3 is TGTGCCAGCAGCCAAGAAGGCGGAGCGGGGGATTGGGAGACCCAGTACTTC.

The rearrangement joins TRBV7-9 to TRBJ1-4, with D possibly being TRBD1 (6 bases). Trimming cost V 7 bases and J 7 bases, with 19 bases left between them. The CDR3 has 15 residues. CDR1 and CDR2 from the germline V gene are SEHNR and FQNEAQ (reference sequence). In DNA, the CDR3 is TGTGCCAGCACGCGGTTGACAGGTCAACTTGAAAAACTGTTTTTT. Translation: CASTRLTGQLEKLFF.

J is TRBJ1-5 and V is TRBV6-5, with D possibly matching TRBD1 (5 bases). Germline assignment: CDR1 MNHEY and CDR2 SVGAGI. This CDR3 contains 13 residues. V was clipped by 5 bases and J by 11 bases, with 16 bases between them. The CDR3 DNA sequence: TGTGCCAGCAGTGGTAGGGCCGGGGACGCCCAGCATTTT. Encoded protein: CASSGRAGDAQHF.

The chain uses TRBV7-3 and TRBJ2-3; unclear D gene. Trimming cost V 5 bases and J 4 bases, with 10 bases left between them. Germline CDR1 and CDR2: SGHTA and FQGTGA. This CDR3 region has 13 residues. CDR3 DNA sequence: TGTGCCAGCAGCCCGACCCTCGCAGATACGCAGTATTTT. It encodes CASSPTLADTQYF.

The CDR3 DNA follows: TGTGCCAGCAGCCAAGATCTCGGGGGATACAATGAGCAGTTCTTC. Amino acids: CASSQDLGGYNEQFF. V and J are TRBV3-1 and TRBJ2-1; the D gene is possibly TRBD2 (6 bases). Germline lookup yields CDR1 LGHDT and CDR2 YNNKEL (reference sequence). The CDR3 length is 15 residues. The V gene lost 0 bases and the J gene lost 4 bases, with 10 bases spanning the gap.

V and J are TRBV2 and TRBJ1-3; D call uncertain. The CDR3 extends over 13 amino acids. V lost 3 bases and J 7 bases, leaving 10 bases between the germline ends. Germline CDR1 is SNHLY and CDR2 is FYNNEI. CDR3 amino acids: CASSDALVNTIYF. CDR3 DNA: TGTGCCAGCAGTGATGCTCTGGTGAACACCATATATTTT.

This clonotype was seen more than once but under ten times. This chain connects TRBV12-3 or TRBV12-4 to TRBJ2-5, with 9 bases aligning to TRBD1. The closer fit of TRBJ2-7 to the DNA end suggests the J call may be wrong. This CDR3 spans 16 amino acids. The CDR3 loop is CASSSTRQGGLYEQYF. DNA of the CDR3: TGTGCCAGCAGCTCTACCCGACAGGGGGGGTTGTACGAGCAGTACTTC.

This chain joins TRBV20-1 and TRBJ2-7, with D possibly called TRBD1 or TRBD2 (5 bases each). Trimming removed 6 bases at V and 0 bases at J, with 12 bases between. The CDR3 consists of 13 residues. Germline V gene sequence: CDR1 DFQATT, CDR2 SNEGSKA (reference sequence). CDR3 nucleotides: TGCAGTGCACGGGGACCGCGCTCCTACGAGCAGTACTTC. This encodes CSARGPRSYEQYF.